The sequence of this T cell receptor beta chain was determined in a study of spatial heterogeneity in lung cancer. About the study: More than 8.5 raw reads, on average, carried each unique TCR and UMI combination. The study, taken as a whole, reports: Blood carried ubiquitous expanded tumor TCRs more at resection than follow-up.

From germline, CDR1 is SGHAT and CDR2 FQNNGV. V was pared by 3 bases and J by 6 bases, with 8 bases between. CDR3 size: 12 residues. Time point denoted: sample taken at primary tumor resection. Whole RNA obtained from tumor, nontumor lung or frozen PBMC underwent sequencing without sorting. A distinct unique molecular identifier was carried by each TCR cDNA molecule. A single record per CDR3 protein comes from TCRdb applying MiXCR to the 5' RACE reads. The sample lists around 20,000 distinct CDR3 sequences, around 19% seen once, with 11% to 15% in the top ten. This clonotype was counted a few times. Its antigen remains unknown.

The V and J genes are TRBV11-2 and TRBJ1-2, with a weak D call TRBD1 (6 bases). The TCR was taken from a male donor with early-stage non-small cell lung cancer. The input for sequencing was PBMCs, taken at surgery. CDR3 residues: CASSFEGDGYTF. The CDR3 bases are TGTGCCAGCAGCTTTGAGGGGGATGGCTACACCTTC. The full variable domain, completed using reference TRBV11-2 and TRBJ1-2, is EAGVAQSPRYKIIEKRQSVAFWCNPISGHATLYWYQQILGQGPKLLIQFQNNGVVDDSQLPKDRFSAERLKGVDSTLKIQPAKLEDSAVYLCASSFEGDGYTFGSGTRLTVV.